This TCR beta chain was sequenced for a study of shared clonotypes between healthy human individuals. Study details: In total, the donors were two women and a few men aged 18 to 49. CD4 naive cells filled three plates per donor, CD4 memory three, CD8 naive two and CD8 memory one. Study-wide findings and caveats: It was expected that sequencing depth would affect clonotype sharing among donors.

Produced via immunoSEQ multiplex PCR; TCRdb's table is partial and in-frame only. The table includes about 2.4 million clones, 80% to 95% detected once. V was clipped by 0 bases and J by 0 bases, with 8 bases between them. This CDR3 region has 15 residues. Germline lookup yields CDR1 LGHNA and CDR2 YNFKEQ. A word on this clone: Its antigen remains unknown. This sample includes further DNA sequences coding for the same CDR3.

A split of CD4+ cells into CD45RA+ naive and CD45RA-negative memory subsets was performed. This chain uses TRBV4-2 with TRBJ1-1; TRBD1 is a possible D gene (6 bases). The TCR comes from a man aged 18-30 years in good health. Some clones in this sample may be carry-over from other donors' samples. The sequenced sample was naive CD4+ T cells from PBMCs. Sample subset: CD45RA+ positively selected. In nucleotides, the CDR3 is TGTGCCAGCAGCCAAGAAGGACAGTTGAACACTGAAGCTTTCTTT. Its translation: CASSQEGQLNTEAFF.